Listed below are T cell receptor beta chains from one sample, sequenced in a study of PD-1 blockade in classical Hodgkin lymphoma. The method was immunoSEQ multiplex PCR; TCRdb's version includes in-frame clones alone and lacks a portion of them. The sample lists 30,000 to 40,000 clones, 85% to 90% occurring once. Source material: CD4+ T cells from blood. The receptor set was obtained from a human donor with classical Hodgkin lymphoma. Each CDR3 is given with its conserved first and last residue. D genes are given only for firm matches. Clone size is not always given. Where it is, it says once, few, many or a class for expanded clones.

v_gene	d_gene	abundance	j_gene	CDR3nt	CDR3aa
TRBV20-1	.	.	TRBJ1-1	TGCAGTGTTTCGGTAAACACTGAAGCTTTCTTT	CSVSVNTEAFF
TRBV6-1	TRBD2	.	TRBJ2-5	TGTGCCAGCAGACTAGCGGGGGCCCAAGAGACCCAGTACTTC	CASRLAGAQETQYF
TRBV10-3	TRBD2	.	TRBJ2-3	TGTGCCCTTAGCGGGGCTAGCACAGATACGCAGTATTTT	CALSGASTDTQYF
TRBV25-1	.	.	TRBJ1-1	TGTGCCAGCAGTGGTACAAAGGGTGCGGCGGGGACTGAAGCTTTCTTT	CASSGTKGAAGTEAFF
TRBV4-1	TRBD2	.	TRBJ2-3	TGCGCCAGCAGCCAGCCCGGGACTAGCCCCCCGAATACGCAGTATTTT	CASSQPGTSPPNTQYF
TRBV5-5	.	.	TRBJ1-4	TGTGCCAGCAGTTCTCAGAGATCAACTAATGAAAAACTGTTTTTT	CASSSQRSTNEKLFF
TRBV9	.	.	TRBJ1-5	TGTGCCAGCACCCGACAGACTTTAGAGCCCCAGCATTTT	CASTRQTLEPQHF
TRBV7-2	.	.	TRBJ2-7	TGTGCCAGCAGCGTGGTACAGGAGATCTACGTTCCCCGTTACGAGCAGTACTTC	CASSVVQEIYVPRYEQYF
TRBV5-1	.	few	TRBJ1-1	TGCGCCAGCAGCAAACAAAGGGAGGACACTGAAGCTTTCTTT	CASSKQREDTEAFF
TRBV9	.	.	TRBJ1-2	TGTGCCAGCAGCGGATCCAGGGGCAACTATGGCTACACCTTC	CASSGSRGNYGYTF
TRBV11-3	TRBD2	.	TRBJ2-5	TGTGCCAGCAGCTTATCGGGAGGGGGGGAGACCCAGTACTTC	CASSLSGGGETQYF
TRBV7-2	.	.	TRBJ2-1	TGTGCCAGCAGCTCGAGACAGACACGGTTCTTC	CASSSRQTRFF
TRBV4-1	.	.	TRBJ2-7	TGCGCCAGCAGCCAAGATGTGGGACCGACCTACGAGCAGTACTTC	CASSQDVGPTYEQYF
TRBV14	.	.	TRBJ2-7	TGTGCCAGCACCCGGGGCGGAGTCTACGAGCAGTACTTC	CASTRGGVYEQYF
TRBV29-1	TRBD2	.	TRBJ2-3	TGCAGCGTGGCAAGCGGGAGTAGCACAGATACGCAGTATTTT	CSVASGSSTDTQYF
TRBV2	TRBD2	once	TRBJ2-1	TGTGCCAGCAGTGAAATTCTAGCGGGGCCCAATGAGCAGTTCTTC	CASSEILAGPNEQFF
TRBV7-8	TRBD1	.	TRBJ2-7	TGTGCCAGCAGCTCCTTGACAGGGAACCTCGAGCAGTACTTC	CASSSLTGNLEQYF
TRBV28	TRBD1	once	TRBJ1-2	TGTGCCAGCAGTTCGGGACAGGGGTTTCGGGGCTACACCTTC	CASSSGQGFRGYTF
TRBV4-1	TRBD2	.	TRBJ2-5	TGCGCCAGCAGCCAAGGGCTGGGCGGGGGGGCCAGAGAGACCCAGTACTTC	CASSQGLGGGARETQYF
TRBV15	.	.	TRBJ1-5	TGTGCCACCAGCAGCGGGACACCGGGCTATCAGCCCCAGCATTTT	CATSSGTPGYQPQHF
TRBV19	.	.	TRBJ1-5	TGTGCCAGTACCCCTTCAACTCGTAATCAGCCCCAGCATTTT	CASTPSTRNQPQHF
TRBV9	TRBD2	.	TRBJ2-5	TGTGCCAGCAGCGCGGGACTAGCGGGACAAGAGACCCAGTACTTC	CASSAGLAGQETQYF
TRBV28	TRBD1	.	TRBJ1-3	TGTGCCAGCAGTTCCCACGGGACAGGGGGAAACACCATATATTTT	CASSSHGTGGNTIYF
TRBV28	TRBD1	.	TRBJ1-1	TGTGCCAGCACTCCTCAGGGGGTTAGAAAGGGCACTGAAGCTTTCTTT	CASTPQGVRKGTEAFF
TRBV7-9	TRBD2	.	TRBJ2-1	TGTGCCAGCAGCGCCCTGGGGGGGGGACCCCACAATGAGCAGTTCTTC	CASSALGGGPHNEQFF
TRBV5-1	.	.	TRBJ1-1	TGCGCCAGCAGCTTTGGGGGAATGAACACTGAAGCTTTCTTT	CASSFGGMNTEAFF
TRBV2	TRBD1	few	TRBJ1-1	TGTGCCAGCAGTTCCGGGACAGGGAACACTGAAGCTTTCTTT	CASSSGTGNTEAFF
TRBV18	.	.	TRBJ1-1	TGTGCCAGCTCACCACCGTTGGCGGGAGATGGGACTGAAGCTTTCTTT	CASSPPLAGDGTEAFF
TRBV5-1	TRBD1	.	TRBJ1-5	TGCGCCAGCAGCGGAGGGACAGGGAACAATCAGCCCCAGCATTTT	CASSGGTGNNQPQHF
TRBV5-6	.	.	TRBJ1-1	TGTGCCAGCAGCTTGGGCAGGGAAGGAGAAGCTTTCTTT	CASSLGREGEAFF
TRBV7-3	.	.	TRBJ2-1	TGTGCCAGCAGCTTAAGAGGGGGGGCCTACAATGAGCAGTTCTTC	CASSLRGGAYNEQFF
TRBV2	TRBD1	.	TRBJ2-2	TGTGCCAGCAGTGAGCGGACAGGGGGCTCCGGGGAGCTGTTTTTT	CASSERTGGSGELFF
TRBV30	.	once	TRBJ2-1	TGTGCCTGGTGGGGTAGCGAGCAGTTCTTC	CAWWGSEQFF
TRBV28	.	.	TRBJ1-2	TGTGCCAGTGGGACCCGCCGATATGGCTACACCTTC	CASGTRRYGYTF
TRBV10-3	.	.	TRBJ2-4	TGTGCCATCAGTGAGGAAGGGGGAGCCAAAAACATTCAGTACTTC	CAISEEGGAKNIQYF
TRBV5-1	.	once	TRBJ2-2	TGCGCCACCAGGGAGGGGGCTAACACCGGGGAGCTGTTTTTT	CATREGANTGELFF
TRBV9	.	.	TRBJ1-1	TGTGCCAGCAACCCCCTAGGTTCGGGGGCTCGAACTGAAGCTTTCTTT	CASNPLGSGARTEAFF
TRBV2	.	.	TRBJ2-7	TGTGCCAGCAACCAGGGTCTACGGTCTGCTTCCTACGAGCAGTACTTC	CASNQGLRSASYEQYF
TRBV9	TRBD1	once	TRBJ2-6	TGTGCCAGCAGTTTGCCGAGACAGGGGATGCAAGGGGCCAACGTCCTGACTTTC	CASSLPRQGMQGANVLTF